These T cell receptor beta chains were read from a single sample in a study of CD8 T cells in Susac syndrome. From the immunoSEQ multiplex PCR reads, TCRdb called clonotypes with MiXCR, one entry per CDR3 protein. The sample has approximately 100,000 distinct CDR3 sequences; around 92% are singletons. The sample comprised CD8+ T cells from PBMCs. These receptors came from a human donor in good health. CDR3s include the opening cysteine and the closing phenylalanine or tryptophan. Each record gives: J gene, V gene, CDR3 length, D gene, clone size, CDR3 protein, CDR3 DNA. A D gene is named only where the DNA matches it firmly. The listing skips clone size in some rows; elsewhere it reads once, few, many or a size class.

TRBJ1-5	TRBV6-5	14	TRBD1	-	CASSPDRARQPQHF	TGTGCCAGCAGCCCCGACAGGGCCAGACAGCCCCAGCATTTT
TRBJ2-2	TRBV7-6	16	TRBD2	-	CASSLGAGVGSGELFF	TGTGCCAGCAGCTTAGGAGCGGGAGTAGGTTCCGGGGAGCTGTTTTTT
TRBJ1-1	TRBV29-1	13	-	-	CSVVQQPNTEAFF	TGCAGCGTTGTCCAACAGCCGAACACTGAAGCTTTCTTT
TRBJ1-1	TRBV6-2/TRBV6-3	14	-	-	CASSPLGVNTEAFF	TGTGCCAGCAGTCCCCTGGGGGTGAACACTGAAGCTTTCTTT
TRBJ1-6	TRBV6-2/TRBV6-3	8	-	-	CASRPLHF	TGTGCCAGCAGACCCCTCCACTTT
TRBJ1-1	TRBV11-2	18	-	-	CASSLRVQGHRMNTEAFF	TGTGCCAGCAGCTTGAGGGTCCAAGGCCATCGAATGAACACTGAAGCTTTCTTT
TRBJ2-5	TRBV7-2	14	-	-	CASSQGTPRLAQYF	TGTGCCAGCAGCCAGGGGACTCCCCGGTTGGCCCAGTACTTC
TRBJ1-4	TRBV5-1	15	TRBD1	once	CASSVGQGSNEKLFF	TGCGCCAGCAGCGTGGGACAGGGGTCTAATGAAAAACTGTTTTTT
TRBJ2-7	TRBV12-3/TRBV12-4	14	-	-	CASSGVAGIYEQYF	TGTGCCAGCAGTGGGGTTGCGGGCATATACGAGCAGTACTTC
TRBJ2-1	TRBV6-2/TRBV6-3	15	-	once	CASSYRPGGLNEQFF	TGTGCCAGCAGTTACCGGCCAGGGGGGCTTAATGAGCAGTTCTTC
TRBJ1-1	TRBV7-9	13	-	few	CASSLEANTEAFF	TGTGCCAGCAGCTTGGAGGCTAACACTGAAGCTTTCTTT
TRBJ2-1	TRBV6-4	14	-	-	CASSHPGLYNEQFF	TGTGCCAGCTCACACCCGGGGCTCTACAATGAGCAGTTCTTC
TRBJ2-7	TRBV28	14	-	-	CASSLKGGSYEQYF	TGTGCCAGCAGTTTAAAGGGGGGTTCCTACGAGCAGTACTTC
TRBJ2-3	TRBV20-1	14	TRBD2	-	CSASLAGGDDTQYF	TGCAGTGCTAGTCTAGCGGGAGGGGACGATACGCAGTATTTT
TRBJ1-2	TRBV29-1	13	TRBD1	-	CSVLTGATYGYTF	TGCAGCGTTCTGACAGGGGCTACCTATGGCTACACCTTC
TRBJ2-7	TRBV7-2	17	-	-	CASSFIGGRERYYEQYF	TGTGCCAGCAGTTTTATTGGGGGGCGGGAGCGGTACTACGAGCAGTACTTC
TRBJ1-1	TRBV18	15	TRBD1	-	CASSLPGQFSLEAFF	TGTGCCAGCTCACTACCGGGACAGTTCTCCCTTGAAGCTTTCTTT
TRBJ2-3	TRBV2	15	-	-	CASSEEGTSTDTQYF	TGTGCCAGCAGTGAAGAGGGGACCAGCACAGATACGCAGTATTTT
TRBJ2-1	TRBV7-3	17	-	-	CASSLMGAGVTYNEQFF	TGTGCCAGCAGCTTAATGGGGGCGGGAGTAACCTACAATGAGCAGTTCTTC
TRBJ2-6	TRBV12-3/TRBV12-4	17	-	-	CASSLTGGIGGANVLTF	TGTGCCAGCAGTTTAACCGGGGGAATAGGTGGGGCCAACGTCCTGACTTTC
TRBJ1-1	TRBV2	14	-	-	CASSETAGNTEAFF	TGTGCCAGCAGTGAAACGGCGGGGAACACTGAAGCTTTCTTT
TRBJ1-1	TRBV20-1	13	-	-	CSAIGVVGTEAFF	TGCAGTGCTATCGGGGTCGTCGGCACTGAAGCTTTCTTT
TRBJ2-7	TRBV27	11	-	-	CASKGPREQYF	TGTGCCAGCAAGGGGCCTCGGGAGCAGTACTTC
TRBJ1-2	TRBV27	18	TRBD1	-	CASRWKGTGGRRGMGYTF	TGTGCCAGCAGGTGGAAAGGGACAGGGGGAAGGAGAGGGATGGGCTACACCTTC
TRBJ2-7	TRBV7-7	13	TRBD1	few	CASSFGTGQEQYF	TGTGCTAGCAGCTTCGGGACAGGGCAAGAGCAGTACTTC
TRBJ2-3	TRBV4-3	14	-	-	CASSRGGATDTQYF	TGCGCCAGCAGCCGGGGGGGGGCCACAGATACGCAGTATTTT
TRBJ2-7	TRBV7-2	14	TRBD1	-	CASSHTGAAYEQYF	TGTGCCAGCAGTCATACAGGGGCTGCCTACGAGCAGTACTTC
TRBJ2-7	TRBV7-2	15	-	-	CASSLMAVSSYEQYF	TGTGCCAGCAGCTTAATGGCAGTGAGCTCCTACGAGCAGTACTTC
TRBJ2-7	TRBV5-1	15	-	-	CASRPTGLPSEEQYF	TGCGCCAGCAGGCCTACAGGTTTACCGAGCGAAGAGCAGTACTTC
TRBJ1-1	TRBV5-1	15	-	-	CASSFPGREFTEAFF	TGCGCCAGCAGCTTCCCGGGGAGGGAGTTCACTGAAGCTTTCTTT
TRBJ1-6	TRBV20-1	15	-	-	CSAIHNRQINSPLHF	TGCAGTGCTATACACAACCGACAGATAAATTCACCCCTCCACTTT
TRBJ1-1	TRBV7-2	19	-	once	CASSLASGFLGLLNTEAFF	TGTGCCAGCAGCTTAGCCTCTGGATTCCTGGGACTCCTGAACACTGAAGCTTTCTTT
TRBJ2-5	TRBV12-3/TRBV12-4	14	-	-	CASSFTSAGETQYF	TGTGCCAGCAGTTTTACGTCGGCGGGGGAGACCCAGTACTTC
TRBJ1-3	TRBV5-6	14	-	-	CASSLAGSGNTIYF	TGTGCCAGCAGCTTGGCTGGCAGTGGAAACACCATATATTTT
TRBJ2-7	TRBV7-9	13	-	-	CASSGRVSYEQYF	TGTGCCAGCAGCGGCCGGGTGTCCTACGAGCAGTACTTC
TRBJ1-1	TRBV7-9	14	-	once	CASSQLGYDTEAFF	TGTGCCAGCAGCCAATTAGGGTACGACACTGAAGCTTTCTTT
TRBJ1-4	TRBV15	14	-	-	CATSKRQENEKLFF	TGTGCCACCAGCAAAAGACAGGAGAATGAAAAACTGTTTTTT
TRBJ2-7	TRBV20-1	14	TRBD2	once	CSALLRTSLYEQYF	TGCAGTGCTTTGCTCCGGACTAGCCTCTACGAGCAGTACTTC
TRBJ2-2	TRBV6-6	16	-	-	CASSYPGGANTGELFF	TGTGCCAGCAGTTACCCCGGCGGGGCCAACACCGGGGAGCTGTTTTTT
TRBJ2-7	TRBV5-1	15	TRBD1	-	CASSSTGTGSLEQYF	TGCGCCAGCAGCTCGACCGGGACAGGGTCTCTCGAGCAGTACTTC
TRBJ1-5	TRBV6-5	15	-	-	CASRGAGNSNQPQHF	TGTGCCAGCAGGGGGGCAGGGAATAGCAATCAGCCCCAGCATTTT
TRBJ2-3	TRBV6-1	17	-	-	CASSEAAGVGYGDTQYF	TGTGCCAGCAGTGAAGCCGCAGGTGTCGGTTACGGAGATACGCAGTATTTT
TRBJ2-7	TRBV7-9	13	TRBD1	-	CASNDRADYEQYF	TGTGCCAGCAACGACAGGGCAGATTACGAGCAGTACTTC
TRBJ2-5	TRBV28	15	TRBD1	-	CASNPGQGGRETQYF	TGTGCCAGCAACCCCGGACAGGGGGGGAGAGAGACCCAGTACTTC
TRBJ1-1	TRBV25-1	13	-	once	CASSATRPPEAFF	TGTGCCAGCAGTGCGACGAGACCACCTGAAGCTTTCTTT
TRBJ2-1	TRBV4-3	16	TRBD2	-	CASSQANSGWYNEQFF	TGCGCCAGCAGCCAGGCTAATAGCGGGTGGTACAATGAGCAGTTCTTC
TRBJ2-6	TRBV7-2	19	-	-	CASSPRDGRGARRANVLTF	TGTGCCAGCAGCCCCCGGGATGGCAGGGGTGCCAGGCGGGCCAACGTCCTGACTTTC
TRBJ2-3	TRBV20-1	16	-	-	CSASHPFGPSTDTQYF	TGCAGTGCTAGTCATCCCTTCGGGCCGAGCACAGATACGCAGTATTTT
TRBJ2-5	TRBV11-2	16	TRBD2	-	CASTPPGLAHAGTQYF	TGTGCCAGCACCCCACCGGGACTAGCCCACGCGGGGACCCAGTACTTC
TRBJ1-1	TRBV5-1	13	-	-	CASSLQNMGEAFF	TGCGCCAGCAGCTTACAAAACATGGGCGAAGCTTTCTTT
TRBJ2-7	TRBV20-1	11	-	-	CSAMTDYEQYF	TGCAGTGCTATGACAGACTACGAGCAGTACTTC
TRBJ2-1	TRBV20-1	14	-	-	CSAQAGEAGNEQFF	TGCAGTGCGCAGGCCGGGGAAGCTGGCAATGAGCAGTTCTTC
TRBJ1-1	TRBV20-1	13	TRBD1	-	CSAVSQGETEAFF	TGCAGTGCCGTGAGTCAGGGGGAGACTGAAGCTTTCTTT